The present T cell receptor beta chain was sequenced within a study of blood T cell repertoires in COVID-19. On the study more broadly: From the United States, Italy and Spain came samples of acute and convalescent COVID-19.

Repertoires were generated with immunoSEQ multiplex PCR, while TCRdb's copy carries only in-frame clones and drops some. This table has under 350,000 clones, around 90% appearing once. V was shortened by 2 bases and J by 1 base, with 8 bases between the two germline ends. The CDR3 contains 14 residues. CDR1 is SGHDN, CDR2 FVKESK, per germline. Participant-given clinical history determined each cohort assignment. The origin of this receptor is a woman between 35 and 50 years old who had recovered from COVID-19. This chain uses TRBV14 with TRBJ1-1; D ambiguous. The sample consisted of PBMCs or T cells enriched from blood (not recorded which). The CDR3 DNA sequence: TGTGCCAGCAGCCAACTGTCCGGGAACACTGAAGCTTTCTTT. Translating gives CASSQLSGNTEAFF.